Included here is one T cell receptor beta chain sequence, with context. Antigen unknown. The V gene's germline CDR1 is SGHTA and CDR2 FQGNSA. V trimming: 6 bases; J trimming: 7 bases; junction bases outside the gene matches: 12. The CDR3 has 15 residues. The data derive from a study of T cell responses to AZD1222 COVID-19 vaccine. Study conclusions and caveats: Targeting of unmutated variant regions was reportedly seen in nearly half of spike-specific TCRs. Spike-spanning, vaccine-associated CD4 TCRs were dominant at 160-218 and 743-854.

Clones were read by immunoSEQ multiplex PCR, and TCRdb kept only the in-frame ones, dropping some. The top ten clones hold about 7.1% of a sample with tens of thousands of clones, about nine tenths of them seen once. The chain uses TRBV7-2 and TRBJ1-5, with 7 bases fitting TRBD1. The source of this sequence is an adult who received the AZD1222 COVID-19 vaccine. The source material was peripheral blood, sampled 28 days after the second AZD1222 dose. CDR3 residues: CASRLSRGLGQPQHF. The CDR3, as DNA: TGTGCCAGCAGGCTTTCCAGGGGGTTGGGGCAGCCCCAGCATTTT.